The source of this TCR beta chain is a study of beta chain features in type 1 diabetes. Study outcomes and limitations: Patients with Type 1 diabetes showed moderately but significantly shorter TCRB CDR3s in all four CD4+ subsets.

CDR1 and CDR2 (germline): SGHVS, FQNEAQ. V was trimmed by 3 bases and J by 7 bases, leaving 10 bases between them. The CDR3 is 13 residues long. The sequenced template was cDNA made from the entire isolated RNA. TCRdb's table, derived via immunoSEQ multiplex PCR, lists solely in-frame clones and lacks some. Here the sample spans about 340,000 clones, roughly 14% being singletons. In the case of this clone: Antigen: not known.

Sequenced input: naive CD4+ T cells from blood. The sequence was collected from a woman under 30 with type 1 diabetes. V gene TRBV7-8 combines with J gene TRBJ1-5, with D possibly TRBD1 on 5 matching bases. CDR3 sequence reads: CASSFPGQQPQHF. In nucleotides, the CDR3 is TGTGCCAGCAGCTTTCCAGGGCAGCAGCCCCAGCATTTT.